A single sample is the source of the 21 T cell receptor beta chains below, sequenced in a study of molecular identifiers for immune sequencing clone quantification. TCRdb redid the calling of the PCR reads with MiXCR, one entry per CDR3 protein. The sample records 400,000 to 600,000 distinct CDR3 sequences, about 25% being singletons. The sample taken for sequencing was naive CD8+ T cells from blood, with Jurkat cell RNA spiked in. Specified subset: FACS-sorted CD8+CD4-CCR7+CD45RA+ naive T cells. The source of these receptors is a human donor in good health. Some libraries in this study had Jurkat cell RNA spiked in.

This clonotype was seen at least ten times. This chain uses TRBV7-9 with TRBJ2-7, with D unresolved. Trimming took off 5 bases at V and 7 bases at J, with 15 bases between the two ends. The length of the CDR3 is 13 residues. CDR1 is SEHNR, CDR2 FQNEAQ, per germline (reference sequence). The CDR3 DNA follows: TGTGCCAGCAGCACAGTAGCCGCCCCGGAGCAGTACTTC. This sequence encodes CASSTVAAPEQYF.

This clonotype showed up just once. This chain connects TRBV7-2 to TRBJ1-4; D unresolved. The germline V gene has CDR1 SGHTA and CDR2 FQGNSA. The CDR3 has 15 amino acids. Trimming pared 4 bases from V and 0 bases from J, leaving 9 bases between. The chain's CDR3 is CASSSAHATNEKLFF. CDR3 nucleotides: TGTGCCAGCAGCTCCGCTCATGCAACTAATGAAAAACTGTTTTTT.

This clonotype has just a few counts. V usage is TRBV4-1 and J usage is TRBJ2-7; D remains ambiguous. The germline gives CDR1 MGHRA, CDR2 YSYEKL. The CDR3 length is 15 residues. Between the trimmed V and J ends, which lost 1 base and 0 bases, there was a span of 10 bases. The CDR3 protein is CASSQVPRSSYEQYF. DNA of the CDR3: TGCGCCAGCAGCCAAGTACCCAGAAGCTCCTACGAGCAGTACTTC.

This clonotype was found a few times. This rearrangement joins TRBV30 to TRBJ2-1; TRBD2 matches at 12 bases. J was trimmed by 5 bases and V by 2 bases; bases with no gene match: 4. The CDR3 is made up of 15 amino acids. In germline, CDR1 is GTSNPN, CDR2 SVGIG (reference sequence). CDR3 nucleotide sequence: TGTGCCTGGAGTCTTCTAGCGGGGGGGGACAATGAGCAGTTCTTC. It specifies CAWSLLAGGDNEQFF.

The table lists this clonotype with many counts. This chain uses TRBV4-3 with TRBJ2-1; D is perhaps TRBD1 or TRBD2 (5 bases each). Germline V CDR1 and CDR2: LGHNA, YSLEER. The CDR3 is 12 amino acids. The ends were cut back, 1 base at V and 9 bases at J, with 7 bases in the middle. CDR3 DNA sequence: TGCGCCAGCAGCCAAGGAGGGGCTGAGCAGTTCTTC. Translation gives CASSQGGAEQFF.

About this clonotype itself: At one boundary the junction diverges from the germline segment, which might be a read error. The rearrangement uses TRBV18 and TRBJ1-1, with D possibly TRBD1 on 5 matching bases. CDR3 length: 15 residues. CDR1 is KGHSH, CDR2 LQKENI, per germline. CDR3 amino acids: CASSPWDDLNTEAYF. DNA for the CDR3: TGTGCCAGCTCACCTTGGGACGATTTGAACACTGAAGCTTACTTT.

This clonotype was found many times. The chain is built from TRBV5-1 and TRBJ1-1; no firm D call. V was clipped by 0 bases and J by 10 bases, with 10 bases between them. Germline V CDR1 and CDR2: SGHRS, YFSETQ. This CDR3 has 12 residues. The CDR3 loop reads CASSLGADGAFF. DNA of the CDR3: TGCGCCAGCAGCTTGGGCGCCGACGGAGCTTTCTTT.

In the case of this clonotype: At one of its ends the junction is not consistent with the germline gene, which may arise from a read error. The rearrangement joins TRBV11-2 to TRBJ2-1; D possibly corresponds to TRBD1 (5 bases). CDR1 is SGHAT, CDR2 FQNNGV, per germline. CDR3 length: 12 residues. As DNA, the CDR3 is TGTGCAAGCAGCTCAAGGGGTGGTGAGCAGTTCTTC. It yields the protein CASSSRGGEQFF.

V is TRBV7-9 and J is TRBJ2-7; the D gene is possibly TRBD2 (6 bases). CDR1 is SEHNR and CDR2 is FQNEAQ in the germline V gene (reference sequence). The V end was cut by 3 bases, the J end by 3 bases, with 12 bases between. CDR3 length: 14 residues. CDR3 nucleotide sequence: TGTGCCAGCAGCTTCGCGGGACGCCTCTACGAGCAGTACTTC. Protein sequence: CASSFAGRLYEQYF.

V usage is TRBV24-1 and J usage is TRBJ2-7; possibly TRBD1 for D (7 bases). Germline V CDR1 and CDR2: KGHDR, SFDVKD. V lost 2 bases and J 7 bases, leaving 20 bases between the germline ends. The CDR3 has 16 amino acids. CDR3 in amino acids: CATSDSTTPQGGEQYF. DNA of the CDR3: TGTGCCACCAGTGATTCGACGACTCCCCAGGGGGGTGAGCAGTACTTC.

As regards this clonotype: A much larger clone sits a single nucleotide away, making a read error possible. The V and J genes are TRBV6-2 or TRBV6-3 and TRBJ1-1; no clear D gene. Germline-derived CDR1 and CDR2 are MNHEY and SVGEGT. The CDR3 length is 13 residues. The CDR3 DNA reads TGTGCCAGCAGCCAAGACAAGACCACTGAAGCTTCCTTT. This translates into CASSQDKTTEASF.

This clonotype was recorded once. A clone one base away is much larger, so this may be a read error. The chain is built from TRBV7-2 and TRBJ2-3; 12 bases align to TRBD2. This CDR3 spans 20 amino acids. The ends lost 3 bases at V and 0 bases at J; junction bases unmatched: 13. Looked up from germline, CDR1 is SGHTA and CDR2 is FQGNSA. CDR3 region: CASSLPTSGGTRASTDTQYF. CDR3 sequence (DNA): TGTGCCAGCAGCTTGCCGACTAGCGGGGGAACCAGAGCTAGCACAGATACGCAGTATTTT.

Notes on this clonotype: This may be a read error: a much more frequent sequence differs by one nucleotide. V gene TRBV9 combines with J gene TRBJ2-7; TRBD1 is a possible D gene (5 bases). Germline-derived CDR1 and CDR2 are SGDLS and YYNGEE. Trimming removed 4 bases at V and 2 bases at J, with 16 bases between. The CDR3 covers 15 residues. The CDR3 sequence is CASSPHRGRAYEQYF. In nucleotides, the CDR3 is TGTGCCAGCAGCCCCCATAGGGGCAGGGCCTACGAGCAGTACTTC.

This sequence joins TRBV29-1 and TRBJ2-3; D is unresolved. V lost 5 bases, J lost 8 bases, and 11 bases lay in between. The V gene's germline CDR1 is SQVTM and CDR2 ANQGSEA. The CDR3 runs to 11 residues. The CDR3 region has the DNA TGCAGCGTTTTGTACACGGGTACGCAGTATTTT. Translating it yields CSVLYTGTQYF.

This clonotype occurred a few times. The genes are TRBV6-6 and TRBJ1-2; possibly TRBD1 for D (5 bases). V lost 2 bases, J lost 0 bases, and 7 bases lay in between. From germline, CDR1 is MNHNY and CDR2 SVGAGI (reference sequence). The CDR3 has 14 amino acids. The CDR3 nucleotides read TGTGCCAGCAGTTACAGGACAACTAACTATGGCTACACCTTC. Protein: CASSYRTTNYGYTF.

In this sample, this clonotype turned up a few times. CDR3 region: CASSSPPTSGNPYEQYF. The CDR3 nucleotides are TGTGCCAGCAGCTCTCCCCCGACTAGCGGGAACCCCTACGAGCAGTACTTC. The chain uses TRBV7-4 and TRBJ2-7, with TRBD2 matching 11 bases. Germline trimming cut 4 bases from V and 2 bases from J; bases unmatched to any gene: 10. Germline assignment: CDR1 SGHVT and CDR2 SQSDAQ. This CDR3 contains 17 residues.

The chain combines TRBV3-1 with TRBJ1-2, with D maybe TRBD1 (5 bases). Trimming removed 1 base at V and 4 bases at J, with 16 bases between. The CDR3 sequence is 16 residues long. Germline CDR1 and CDR2: LGHDT and YNNKEL (reference sequence). CDR3 nucleotide sequence: TGTGCCAGCAGCCAAGGAGTCGCAGGGATTAGCTATGGCTACACCTTC. It is translated as CASSQGVAGISYGYTF. Drawing the rest from reference TRBV3-1 and TRBJ1-2, the complete variable domain is DTAVSQTPKYLVTQMGNDKSIKCEQNLGHDTMYWYKQDSKKFLKIMFSYNNKELIINETVPNRFSPKSPDKAHLNLHINSLELGDSAVYFCASSQGVAGISYGYTFGSGTRLTVV.

The chain is built from TRBV6-2 or TRBV6-3 and TRBJ2-3; TRBD2 matches at 8 bases. This CDR3 region has 17 residues. The J segment lost 4 bases and the V segment lost 2 bases, leaving 11 bases of the junction unmatched. Germline lookup yields CDR1 MNHEY and CDR2 SVGEGT. DNA of the CDR3: TGTGCCAGCAGTTACCGCAAGCGGGAGATCCGTTCAGATACGCAGTATTTT. Translated: CASSYRKREIRSDTQYF.

This clonotype was observed at least ten times. This sequence joins TRBV7-9 and TRBJ2-5; D possibly uses TRBD1 or TRBD2 (5 bases each). This CDR3 has 15 amino acids. The germline gives CDR1 SEHNR, CDR2 FQNEAQ (reference sequence). V was shortened by 5 bases and J by 2 bases, with 15 bases between the two germline ends. DNA of the CDR3: TGTGCCAGCAGCCCCGGGGACCTGGGGCAAGAGACCCAGTACTTC. Amino acids: CASSPGDLGQETQYF.

Ten or more counts support this clonotype. The V gene is TRBV6-2 or TRBV6-3, the J gene TRBJ2-7; 9 bases align to TRBD1. The CDR3 has 12 residues. CDR1 and CDR2 (germline): MNHEY, SVGEGT. With 11 bases clipped from V and 2 bases from J, the junction kept 4 bases outside the gene matches. For the CDR3, the DNA is TGTGCCGCAGGGACAGGGCCCTACGAGCAGTACTTC. Its translation is CAAGTGPYEQYF.

Points on this clonotype: A much bigger clone sits one base away, suggesting this may be a read error. The V gene is TRBV27, the J gene TRBJ1-1, with a possible D match to TRBD1 (6 bases). The germline V gene encodes CDR1 MNHEY and CDR2 SMNVEV (reference sequence). The CDR3 extends over 15 amino acids. As DNA, the CDR3 is TGTGCCAGCAGTCCACTATTAACAGGGAACTCTGAAGCTTTCTTT. As protein: CASSPLLTGNSEAFF.